Presented here are 14 T cell receptor beta chains from one specimen sequenced in a study of cytomegalovirus exposure and HLA in healthy donors. The repertoire was sequenced with immunoSEQ multiplex PCR; TCRdb's copy has only in-frame clones and lacks some. The repertoire has 100,000 to 120,000 clones, over 75% of them found once; the top ten carry roughly 1.4%. The material sequenced was PBMCs. Receptors originate from a woman in her twenties or thirties in good health and CMV-seropositive.

The chain's CDR3 is CASSYLLGAAYGYTF. The CDR3 nucleotides read TGTGCCAGCAGTTACCTCCTGGGAGCGGCCTATGGCTACACCTTC. This sequence joins TRBV6-6 and TRBJ1-2; D remains unclear. Germline CDR1 MNHNY, CDR2 SVGAGI (reference sequence). The CDR3 is made up of 15 amino acids. Trimming removed 2 bases at V and 4 bases at J, with 14 bases between.

The rearrangement links TRBV5-6 to TRBJ2-3; D uncertain. CDR3 length equals 12 residues. V lost 0 bases and J lost 6, with 5 bases in between. Germline V gives CDR1 SGHDT, CDR2 YYEEEE. The CDR3 loop reads CASSLVFDTQYF. CDR3 DNA: TGTGCCAGCAGCTTGGTATTTGATACGCAGTATTTT.

This chain joins TRBV5-4 and TRBJ2-3, with a tentative D call TRBD1 (5 bases). Germline CDR1 SGHNT, CDR2 YYREEE (reference sequence). V was trimmed by 3 bases and J by 4 bases, leaving 18 bases between them. The CDR3 sequence is 16 residues long. As DNA, the CDR3 is TGTGCCAGCAGCTCCAGGACAAGTGTTGGCTCAGATACGCAGTATTTT. As protein: CASSSRTSVGSDTQYF.

This clone was recorded only once. The V call is TRBV5-5, the J call TRBJ1-2; D unresolved. CDR3 length equals 15 residues. Trimming took 2 bases from V and 3 from J, leaving 14 bases between them. Per germline, CDR1 SGHKS and CDR2 YYEKEE (reference sequence). The CDR3 DNA reads TGTGCCAGCAGCTTAGGGAGCCGACTCGACTATGGCTACACCTTC. Translated: CASSLGSRLDYGYTF.

V is TRBV7-2 and J is TRBJ2-3; D ambiguous. CDR1 and CDR2 (germline): SGHTA, FQGNSA. V was clipped by 6 bases and J by 1 base, with 17 bases between them. CDR3 length: 16 amino acids. CDR3 coding DNA: TGTGCCAGCAGTCCAGGATCCAGACCTGGCACAGATACGCAGTATTTT. This gives the protein CASSPGSRPGTDTQYF.

The chain is built from TRBV15 and TRBJ1-1; D is possibly TRBD1 (5 bases). The CDR3 has 15 amino acids. Trimming pared 0 bases from V and 1 base from J, leaving 9 bases between. CDR1 and CDR2 (germline): LNHNV, YYDKDF (reference sequence). CDR3: CATSRDPGQNTEAFF. The CDR3, as DNA: TGTGCCACCAGCAGAGATCCAGGGCAGAACACTGAAGCTTTCTTT.

The genes are TRBV29-1 and TRBJ2-3; 12 bases are shared with TRBD2. J lost 4 bases, V lost 7 bases, and 3 bases had no gene match. The CDR3 consists of 13 residues. Germline CDR1 is SQVTM and CDR2 is ANQGSEA. CDR3 coding DNA: TGCAGCGCCGGACTAGCGGGGCCAGATACGCAGTATTTT. It encodes CSAGLAGPDTQYF.

The rearrangement joins TRBV7-2 to TRBJ2-3; 13 nucleotides match TRBD2. Germline loops: CDR1 SGHTA, CDR2 FQGNSA. Trimming cost V 4 bases and J 6 bases; bases outside gene matches: 4. The CDR3 is 15 residues long. The CDR3 nucleotides read TGTGCCAGCAGCTCAGGACTAGCGGGAGCCGATACGCAGTATTTT. Protein: CASSSGLAGADTQYF.

The chain links TRBV4-1 to TRBJ2-5, with 9 bases identical to TRBD1. With 0 bases clipped from V and 2 bases from J, the junction kept 7 bases outside the gene matches. CDR3 length: 17 amino acids. Germline V gene sequence: CDR1 MGHRA, CDR2 YSYEKL. This CDR3 is CASSQDPQGAQQETQYF. In nucleotides, the CDR3 is TGCGCCAGCAGCCAAGACCCACAGGGGGCACAACAAGAGACCCAGTACTTC.

V and J are TRBV5-4 and TRBJ2-5; 7 bases fit TRBD2. The CDR3 is 16 amino acids. The ends lost 2 bases at V and 5 bases at J; junction bases unmatched: 12. Per germline, CDR1 SGHNT and CDR2 YYREEE (reference sequence). The CDR3 nucleotides are TGTGCCAGCAGCTTCGGTCTCTCGACTAGCCTCGAGACCCAGTACTTC. It is translated as CASSFGLSTSLETQYF. The full variable domain, its missing parts supplied by reference TRBV5-4 and TRBJ2-5, is ETGVTQSPTHLIKTRGQQVTLRCSSQSGHNTVSWYQQALGQGPQFIFQYYREEENGRGNFPPRFSGLQFPNYSSELNVNALELDDSALYLCASSFGLSTSLETQYFGPGTRLLVL.

The V call is TRBV7-9, the J call TRBJ2-1; the match to TRBD1 covers 7 bases. The junction had 12 bases not matched to a gene; V was cut back by 5 bases and J by 5 bases. The CDR3 is 16 amino acids. The germline V gene has CDR1 SEHNR and CDR2 FQNEAQ (reference sequence). CDR3 sequence: CASSPLSGQDNNEQFF. The CDR3 nucleotides are TGTGCCAGCAGCCCGTTGTCCGGACAGGATAACAATGAGCAGTTCTTC.

This clone was detected once. The V gene is TRBV2, the J gene TRBJ2-3, with D possibly being TRBD2 (5 bases). The V end was cut by 8 bases, the J end by 2 bases, with 11 bases between. The germline CDR1 and CDR2 sequences are SNHLY and FYNNEI. CDR3 size: 13 residues. CDR3 nucleotides: TGTGCCAGCGGAGTGGAGGACACAGATACGCAGTATTTT. This encodes CASGVEDTDTQYF.

This chain connects TRBV7-7 to TRBJ2-3, with 8 bases aligning to TRBD1. Losses at the gene ends were 5 bases for V and 4 bases for J; bases not matched to a gene: 5. Germline assignment: CDR1 SSHAT and CDR2 FNYEAQ (reference sequence). The CDR3 consists of 14 residues. The CDR3 DNA follows: TGTGCCAGCAGCCCCGGCAGGGGGCCAGATACGCAGTATTTT. As protein: CASSPGRGPDTQYF.

The V gene is TRBV10-3, the J gene TRBJ2-2; 7 bases line up with TRBD1. This CDR3 region has 17 residues. J lost 0 bases, V lost 3 bases, and 7 bases had no gene match. Per germline, CDR1 ENHRY and CDR2 SYGVKD. CDR3 residues: CAISDSDRVSNTGELFF. For the CDR3, the DNA is TGTGCCATCAGTGATTCAGACAGGGTCTCGAACACCGGGGAGCTGTTTTTT.